This is a list of T cell receptor beta chains from one sample in a study of T cell changes during pregnancy in multiple sclerosis. Profiled with immunoSEQ multiplex PCR; TCRdb holds only in-frame clones, not every one. The data hold about 92,000 clones, with 92% observed a single time. The material sequenced was peripheral blood, taken in the first trimester of pregnancy. These receptors were taken from a female donor with multiple sclerosis, enrolled in a pregnancy study. Each CDR3 is given with its conserved first and last residue. A D gene is named only where the DNA matches it firmly. The size of a clone is reported for some rows only, either as once, few or many, or as a class for expanded clones.

clone_size cdr3_length d_call j_call v_call cdr3_nt cdr3_aa
NA 13 NA TRBJ2-3 TRBV27 TGTGCCAGCATCGGCGGTCCTACAGATACGCAGTATTTT CASIGGPTDTQYF
NA 15 NA TRBJ1-5 TRBV7-6 TGTGCCAGCAGCTTAGGGTCAGGGGTACTTCAGCCCCAGCATTTT CASSLGSGVLQPQHF
NA 16 TRBD2 TRBJ2-3 TRBV28 TGTGCCAGCAGTTTCCCCGGGACTAGCGGGACAGATACGCAGTATTTT CASSFPGTSGTDTQYF
once 19 TRBD2 TRBJ2-2 TRBV4-3 TGCGCCAGCAGCCAAGAATTAGCGGGAGGGCCAGGGTCTACCGGGGAGCTGTTTTTT CASSQELAGGPGSTGELFF
NA 15 TRBD2 TRBJ2-7 TRBV5-1 TGCGCCAGCAAACCGCGGACTAGCGGAGATTACGAGCAGTACTTC CASKPRTSGDYEQYF
once 15 TRBD1 TRBJ2-1 TRBV5-1 TGCGCCAGCAGCTTGGCCGACAGGGTAATGAGTGAGCAGTTCTTC CASSLADRVMSEQFF
NA 11 NA TRBJ2-7 TRBV28 TGTGCCAGCAGTTCCTACTACGAGCAGTACTTC CASSSYYEQYF
NA 14 NA TRBJ2-5 TRBV19 TGTGCCAGTAGTTACGCGGACAGACAAGAGACCCAGTACTTC CASSYADRQETQYF
NA 12 TRBD2 TRBJ2-7 TRBV6-1 TGTGCCAGCAGGGGGGGGTACTACGAGCAGTACTTC CASRGGYYEQYF
NA 14 TRBD1 TRBJ2-3 TRBV5-6 TGTGCCAGCAGCTCGGGACAGAACACAGATACGCAGTATTTT CASSSGQNTDTQYF
NA 14 NA TRBJ2-4 TRBV2 TGTGCCAGCGGACTCTGGGTTGACAAAAACATTCAGTACTTC CASGLWVDKNIQYF
NA 15 NA TRBJ2-3 TRBV5-4 TGTGCCAGCAGACCGGGACACCTCAGCACAGATACGCAGTATTTT CASRPGHLSTDTQYF
NA 15 NA TRBJ2-7 TRBV9 TGTGCCAGCAACCCCTCCGGGGTACGGGCCTACGAGCAGTACTTC CASNPSGVRAYEQYF
NA 13 NA TRBJ2-7 TRBV2 TGTGCCAGCAGTGAAGAAAGGGGCACCGAGCAGTACTTC CASSEERGTEQYF
NA 15 NA TRBJ1-4 TRBV16 TGTGCCAGCAGCCAATCAAGGGGATCTAATGAAAAACTGTTTTTT CASSQSRGSNEKLFF
NA 14 TRBD1 TRBJ1-2 TRBV30 TGTGCCTGGAGAGCGACAGGGGGCAGCTATGGCTACACCTTC CAWRATGGSYGYTF
NA 17 NA TRBJ2-2 TRBV6-7 TGTGCCAGCAGTTACCCCGCCAGGGGAGACCTGGCCGGGGAGCTGTTTTTT CASSYPARGDLAGELFF
NA 12 NA TRBJ2-3 TRBV10-3 TGTGCCATCAGTGGGGGCGGAGATACGCAGTATTTT CAISGGGDTQYF